The entry that follows covers one T cell receptor beta chain sequence. The antigen it recognizes is unknown. Sequence at one end of the junction differs from germline and may be a read error. The library was generated by RT-PCR. The instrument given in TCRdb is NextSeq 550. In TCRdb, the public reads were trimmed at Q25 with fastp and aligned with MiXCR, with productive beta chains retained. Records with the same CDR3 protein are collapsed into one entry carrying the most frequent genes and DNA. For this sample the table gives approximately 170,000 distinct CDR3 sequences, of which 24% were detected only once. The top ten clones comprise 25% to 30% of the sample. The sample comes from a study of patients and donors after allogeneic stem cell transplantation (TCRdb year 2020). The sequence derives from a human donor who was either an allogeneic HSCT recipient or a stem cell or donor lymphocyte infusion donor (not recorded which). It is not recorded whose cells these are; they may come from a transplant donor. Sequencing was done on a sample of blood, either unsorted or a sorted T cell fraction (not recorded which).

The CDR3 loop reads CACSLAGGQNYEQYF. The nucleotides read TGTGCCTGCAGCCTGGCAGGGGGACAGAATTACGAGCAGTACTTC. The rearrangement combines TRBV5-5 with TRBJ2-7; a stretch of 7 junction bases matches TRBD1. From its cysteine to its phenylalanine, the CDR3 spans 15 amino acids. This entry keeps only the CDR3 DNA: 45 bases, framed from base 1. From a lookup of the germline V gene (reference sequence), CDR1 and CDR2 are SGHKS and YYEKEE.